These T cell receptor beta chains were read from a single sample in a study of beta chain features in type 1 diabetes. The method was immunoSEQ multiplex PCR; TCRdb's version includes in-frame clones alone and lacks a portion of them. Of 900,000 or so clones detected, roughly 15% appear once; the ten largest clones hold roughly 0.025%. Sequencing was performed on naive CD4+ T cells from blood. These receptors were taken from a woman aged 18 to 35 in good health. Both conserved end residues are part of each CDR3. Each record gives: D gene, V gene, J gene, CDR3 length, CDR3 protein. The D gene is left open where the match is weak.

TRBD2	TRBV7-2	TRBJ2-4	17	CASSSRGAGGAKNIQYF
TRBD1	TRBV28	TRBJ1-5	15	CASNIQGFRNQPQHF
TRBD2	TRBV11-2	TRBJ2-1	15	CASTLGTMVYNEQFF
.	TRBV28	TRBJ1-2	14	CASRRFGEDYGYTF
.	TRBV4-3	TRBJ1-1	15	CASSQEQGRNTEAFF
TRBD2	TRBV7-9	TRBJ2-1	15	CASSVLAGSYNEQFF
.	TRBV7-2	TRBJ2-7	13	CASSSVPAYEQYF
.	TRBV6-5	TRBJ2-1	14	CASSYSAVYNEQFF
TRBD1	TRBV2	TRBJ2-2	16	CASRADRGPIPGELFF
TRBD1	TRBV27	TRBJ2-3	15	CASSPRGQGFGTQYF
.	TRBV15	TRBJ1-2	14	CATSSERRNYGYTF
TRBD2	TRBV7-2	TRBJ2-2	18	CASSSGLAGGLNTGELFF
TRBD2	TRBV7-6	TRBJ2-3	15	CASSFLAGPTDTQYF
TRBD2	TRBV5-4	TRBJ2-1	14	CASSYKAGANEQFF
.	TRBV6-1	TRBJ1-4	14	CASSEGGFGEKLFF
TRBD1	TRBV2	TRBJ2-7	16	CASRGPGQGSSYEQYF
.	TRBV28	TRBJ2-2	19	CASSLVSGRGGLDTGELFF
TRBD1	TRBV28	TRBJ1-2	14	CASSSPGQTYGYTF
TRBD1	TRBV6-6	TRBJ1-2	15	CASSYSNRGGYGYTF
TRBD1	TRBV4-2	TRBJ2-4	15	CASSHLNRGADIQYF
.	TRBV16	TRBJ2-7	16	CASSQSGPGGTYEQYF
TRBD1	TRBV5-1	TRBJ2-7	15	CASSLGTGRTGEQYF
.	TRBV5-4	TRBJ2-1	13	CASSFPYPNEQFF
.	TRBV7-9	TRBJ1-3	14	CASQVGDRRNTIYF
TRBD2	TRBV11-1	TRBJ2-1	15	CASSSNGRRYNEQFF
.	TRBV4-2	TRBJ2-1	13	CASSPQGTGEQFF
.	TRBV13	TRBJ2-7	12	CASSLVPYEQYF